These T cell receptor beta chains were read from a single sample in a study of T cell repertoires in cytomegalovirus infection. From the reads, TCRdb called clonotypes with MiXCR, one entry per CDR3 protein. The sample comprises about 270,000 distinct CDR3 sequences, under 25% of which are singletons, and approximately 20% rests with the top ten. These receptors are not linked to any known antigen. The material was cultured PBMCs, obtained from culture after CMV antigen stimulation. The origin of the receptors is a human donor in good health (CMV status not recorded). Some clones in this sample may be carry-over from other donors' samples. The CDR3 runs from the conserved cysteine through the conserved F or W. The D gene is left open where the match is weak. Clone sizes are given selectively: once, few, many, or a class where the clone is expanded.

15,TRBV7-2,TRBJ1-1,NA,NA,TGTGCCAGCAGCTTAATGATGACGCTGGACACTGAAGCTTTCTTT,CASSLMMTLDTEAFF
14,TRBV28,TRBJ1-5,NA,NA,TGTGCCAGCAGGGGACCGTATAGCAATCAGCCCCAGCATTTT,CASRGPYSNQPQHF
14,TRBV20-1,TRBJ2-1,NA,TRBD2,TGCAGTGCTCGCGCTGGGACTAGCGCCAATGAGCAGTTCTTC,CSARAGTSANEQFF
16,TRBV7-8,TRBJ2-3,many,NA,TGTGCCAGCAGCTTAGGACCCGGGAGTAACACAGATACGCAGTATTTT,CASSLGPGSNTDTQYF
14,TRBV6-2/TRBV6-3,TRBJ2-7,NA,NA,TGTGCCAGCAGTTACGGTCCCGGGATTGACGAGCAGTACTTC,CASSYGPGIDEQYF
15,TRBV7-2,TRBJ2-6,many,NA,TGTGCCAGCAGTGGTAGGGACTCTGGGGCCAACGTCCTGACTTTC,CASSGRDSGANVLTF
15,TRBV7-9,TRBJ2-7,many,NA,TGTGCCAGCAGCTTTGGGGGAGGAGGTACCTACGAGCAGTACTTC,CASSFGGGGTYEQYF
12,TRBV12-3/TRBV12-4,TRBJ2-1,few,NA,TGTGCCTCACGGTCGGAGTGGGATGAGCAGTTCTTC,CASRSEWDEQFF
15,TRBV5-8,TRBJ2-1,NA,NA,TGTGCCAGCAGCTTGGACACGGGGGCCTACAATGAGCAGTTCTTC,CASSLDTGAYNEQFF
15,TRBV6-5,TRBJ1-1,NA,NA,TGTGCCAGCATCCTCAGCACAGGAAGATACACTGAAGCTTTCTTT,CASILSTGRYTEAFF
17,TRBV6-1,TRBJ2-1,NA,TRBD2,TGTGCCAGCAGTCTAGCGGGATCGAGGAGCTCCTACAATGAGCAGTTCTTC,CASSLAGSRSSYNEQFF
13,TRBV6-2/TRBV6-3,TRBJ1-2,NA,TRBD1,TGTGCCAGCAGTCCCCCTGGACAGGGCGGCTACACCTTC,CASSPPGQGGYTF
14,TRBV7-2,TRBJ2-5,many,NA,TGTGCCAGCAGCTTAGGTGGGTCGGATGAGACCCAGTACTTC,CASSLGGSDETQYF
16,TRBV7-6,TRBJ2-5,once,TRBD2,TGTGCCAGCATTAGCGGGAGAGAATGGGGAAAAGAGACCCAGTACTTC,CASISGREWGKETQYF
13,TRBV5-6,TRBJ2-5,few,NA,TGTGCCAGCAGCTTCGGCGGGAAGGAGACCCAGTACTTC,CASSFGGKETQYF
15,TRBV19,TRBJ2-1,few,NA,TGTGCCAGTAGTTCCCTAGCGCGGAGGAACAATGAGCAGTTCTTC,CASSSLARRNNEQFF
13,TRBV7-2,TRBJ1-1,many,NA,TGTGCCAGCAGCTTAGGTCAGAACACTGAAGCTTTCTTT,CASSLGQNTEAFF
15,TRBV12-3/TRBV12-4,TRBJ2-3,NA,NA,TGTGCCAGCAAACCCGGGACTCGAGGGACAGATACGCAGTATTTT,CASKPGTRGTDTQYF
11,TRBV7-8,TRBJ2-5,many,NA,TGTGCCAGCAGCTTTCTGGACCGGCAGTACTTC,CASSFLDRQYF
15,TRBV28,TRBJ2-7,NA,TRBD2,TGTGCCAGCACTCAAAGACTAGCGGGGGACTACGAGCAGTACTTC,CASTQRLAGDYEQYF
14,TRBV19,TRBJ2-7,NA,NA,TGTGCCAGTAGGCGCGGGATTTCGGGAAACGAGCAGTACTTC,CASRRGISGNEQYF
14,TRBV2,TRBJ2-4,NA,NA,TGTGCCAGCAGTCAGGGGAGAACCAAAAACATTCAGTACTTC,CASSQGRTKNIQYF
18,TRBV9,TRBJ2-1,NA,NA,TGTGCCAGCAGCGTAGAGGGCGGGGGCAGTAGCTCCTACAATGAGCAGTTCTTC,CASSVEGGGSSSYNEQFF
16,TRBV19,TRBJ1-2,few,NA,TGTGCCACCAACCCCCGGAGGGGGGGACGGGGCGGTGGCTACACCTTC,CATNPRRGGRGGGYTF
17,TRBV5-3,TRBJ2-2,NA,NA,TGTGCCAGCAGCTTGGAGTTATCGCGGCCCGGGGCCGGGGAGCTGTTTTTT,CASSLELSRPGAGELFF
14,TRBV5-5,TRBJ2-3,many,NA,TGTGCCAGCAGCTTGGTGGTTGATGCAGATACGCAGTATTTT,CASSLVVDADTQYF
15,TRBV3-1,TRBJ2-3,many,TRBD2,TGTGCCAGCAGCCAAGAAGGAGTGTTTGCGGGGGTGCAGTATTTT,CASSQEGVFAGVQYF
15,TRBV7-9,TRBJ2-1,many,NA,TGTGCCAGCAGCTCGCCGACACAAATCTACAATGAGCAGTTCTTC,CASSSPTQIYNEQFF
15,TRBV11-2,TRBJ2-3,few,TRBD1,TGTGCCAGCAGCGACTTTCTAGGGGGCTCGGATACGCAGTATTTT,CASSDFLGGSDTQYF
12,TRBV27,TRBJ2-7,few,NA,TGTGCCAGCAGTGGCCGAAACGACGAGCAGTACTTC,CASSGRNDEQYF
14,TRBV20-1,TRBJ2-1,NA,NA,TGCAGTGCTAGAGAGGGGCCTTCGGACAATGAGCAGTTCTTC,CSAREGPSDNEQFF
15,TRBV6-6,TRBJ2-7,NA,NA,TGTGCCAGCAGTTACTCGGACCGTCGAGCGGACGAGCAGTACTTC,CASSYSDRRADEQYF
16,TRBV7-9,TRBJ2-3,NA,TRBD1,TGTGCCAGCAGCTTATCGGAGACAGGGAAGAAGGATACGCAGTATTTT,CASSLSETGKKDTQYF
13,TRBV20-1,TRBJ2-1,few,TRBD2,TGCAGTCACGGGACTAGCGGAAACAATGAGCAGTTCTTC,CSHGTSGNNEQFF
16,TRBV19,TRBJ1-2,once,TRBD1,TGTGCCAGTAGGCGGGACAGGGGGCAGACTCACTATGGCTACACCTTC,CASRRDRGQTHYGYTF
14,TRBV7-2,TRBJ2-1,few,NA,TGTGCCAGCAGCTTAGTATCGGCAGGTAATGAGCAGTTCTTC,CASSLVSAGNEQFF
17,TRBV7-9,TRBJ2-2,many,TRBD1,TGTGCCAGCAGCCCGTACCGGACAGGGACGAACACCGGGGAGCTGTTTTTT,CASSPYRTGTNTGELFF
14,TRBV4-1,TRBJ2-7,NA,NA,TGCGCCAGCAGCCAAGGACAGGACTCCTACGAGCAGTACTTC,CASSQGQDSYEQYF
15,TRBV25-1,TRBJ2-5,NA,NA,TGTGCCAGCAGTGAATATAAAGGGGCCCAAGAGACCCAGTACTTC,CASSEYKGAQETQYF
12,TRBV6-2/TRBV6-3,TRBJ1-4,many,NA,TGTGCCAGCCGTCGGGGGGCTGAAAAACTGTTTTTT,CASRRGAEKLFF
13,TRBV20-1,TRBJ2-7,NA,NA,TGCAGCGCACATGACGGGAGCTACTACGAGCAGTACTTC,CSAHDGSYYEQYF
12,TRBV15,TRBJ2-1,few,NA,TGTGCCACCAGCAGCCTCGCCTCCGAGCAGTTCTTC,CATSSLASEQFF
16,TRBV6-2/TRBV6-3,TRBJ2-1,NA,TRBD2,TGTGCCATATCATCAAGTGGGACTAGCGGAAACAATGAGCAGTTCTTC,CAISSSGTSGNNEQFF
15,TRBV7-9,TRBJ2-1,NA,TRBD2,TGTGCCAGCAGCAACGGACTAGCGGGAGGCTATGAGCAGTTCTTC,CASSNGLAGGYEQFF
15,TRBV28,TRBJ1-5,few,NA,TGTGCCAGCATCATTGGGGGACATAGCAATCAGCCCCAGCATTTT,CASIIGGHSNQPQHF
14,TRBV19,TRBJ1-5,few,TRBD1,TGTGCCAGTAGTATTAACAGGGGTGGACAGCCCCAGCATTTT,CASSINRGGQPQHF
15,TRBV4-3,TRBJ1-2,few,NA,TGCGCCAGCAGCCAAGGCGGACTTCCGAACTATGGCTACACCTTC,CASSQGGLPNYGYTF
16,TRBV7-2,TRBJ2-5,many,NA,TGTGCCAGCAGCTTAGACCTCAGAGGGAACCAAGAGACCCAGTACTTC,CASSLDLRGNQETQYF
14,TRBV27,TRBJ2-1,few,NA,TGTGCCAGCAGTTTAAAGGCAGGGCGGAATGAGCAGTTCTTC,CASSLKAGRNEQFF
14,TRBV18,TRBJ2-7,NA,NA,TGTGCCAGCTCTGTAGCAGCCACATACTACGAGCAGTACTTC,CASSVAATYYEQYF
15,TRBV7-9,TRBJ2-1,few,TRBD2,TGTGCCAGCAGCTCCACTAGCGGGAGTTTCGATGAGCAGTTCTTC,CASSSTSGSFDEQFF
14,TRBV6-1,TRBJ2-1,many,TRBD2,TGTGCCAGCACCGCAGGGACTAGCAACAATGAGCAGTTCTTC,CASTAGTSNNEQFF
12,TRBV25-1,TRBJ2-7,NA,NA,TGTTCCAGCAGTGACCTTCGCGGGCGGCAGTACTTC,CSSSDLRGRQYF